The 16 T cell receptor beta chains reported below all come from one sample, sequenced in a study of T cell responses to AZD1222 COVID-19 vaccine. The protocol was immunoSEQ multiplex PCR, while the TCRdb copy is restricted to in-frame clones and leaves out a portion. Of about 100,000 clones listed, around 87% are singletons. Source: peripheral blood, taken on day 0 of AZD1222 vaccination. The receptor source for this set is an adult in good health.

The chain carries TRBV6-5 and TRBJ1-2, with 8 bases that match TRBD1. CDR1 is MNHEY, CDR2 SVGAGI, per germline. The CDR3 consists of 13 residues. The ends lost 8 bases at V and 6 bases at J; junction bases unmatched: 8. CDR3 loop: CASLIRGRDGYTF. DNA of the CDR3: TGTGCCAGCCTTATCAGGGGGCGCGATGGCTACACCTTC.

The chain is built from TRBV6-5 and TRBJ1-1; tentative D call: TRBD1 (5 bases). This CDR3 contains 15 residues. Trimming pared 0 bases from V and 1 base from J, leaving 9 bases between. Germline CDR1 is MNHEY and CDR2 is SVGAGI. As DNA, the CDR3 is TGTGCCAGCAGTTACTCCGACAGTTCGAACACTGAAGCTTTCTTT. This sequence encodes CASSYSDSSNTEAFF.

This chain connects TRBV18 to TRBJ2-5, with 8 bases lining up with TRBD1. V lost 6 bases to trimming and J lost 2 bases; unmatched junction nucleotides: 5. The CDR3 sequence is 14 residues long. Germline CDR1 reads KGHSH; CDR2 reads LQKENI. For the CDR3, the DNA is TGTGCCAGCTCCCCCGGGACAGGTCAAGAGACCCAGTACTTC. This codes for CASSPGTGQETQYF.

This rearrangement joins TRBV4-1 to TRBJ2-7, with TRBD1 matching 7 bases. CDR1 and CDR2 (germline): MGHRA, YSYEKL. V lost 1 base, J lost 2 bases, and 8 bases stayed unmatched. The CDR3 runs 16 residues. In DNA, the CDR3 is TGCGCCAGCAGCCAAGGAACAGGGGCTAACGCCTACGAGCAGTACTTC. Protein sequence: CASSQGTGANAYEQYF.

This clone has just one count. The chain carries TRBV7-8 and TRBJ2-5, with D possibly matching TRBD1 (6 bases). The germline CDR1 and CDR2 sequences are SGHVS and FQNEAQ. V dropped 1 base and J dropped 4 bases, with 10 bases sitting between them. The CDR3 sequence is 14 residues long. Here the CDR3 reads CASSLGVGGETQYF. In nucleotides, the CDR3 is TGTGCCAGCAGCTTAGGGGTAGGGGGAGAGACCCAGTACTTC.

The chain uses TRBV2 and TRBJ2-5; unclear D gene. The V gene lost 4 bases and the J gene lost 3 bases, with 12 bases spanning the gap. The length of the CDR3 is 14 residues. CDR1 is SNHLY and CDR2 is FYNNEI in the germline V gene. Here the CDR3 DNA reads TGTGCCAGCAGTGGAGCGTCAGTAGAAGAGACCCAGTACTTC. Protein product: CASSGASVEETQYF.

CDR3 nucleotides: TGTGCCAGCAGCGTAGGAAACGGACAGGGGAGGTTTTTTTTT. Translating it yields CASSVGNGQGRFFF. The chain joins TRBV9 to TRBJ1-4; 9 positions match TRBD1. CDR1 is SGDLS and CDR2 is YYNGEE in the germline V gene. V shed 0 bases and J 17 bases; nucleotides not matched to a gene: 11. There are 14 residues in the CDR3.

This chain connects TRBV28 to TRBJ1-1; D not certain. The V and J ends lost 6 bases and 6 bases respectively, with 14 bases between them. CDR1 and CDR2 from the germline V gene are MDHEN and SYDVKM. The CDR3 is made up of 13 amino acids. The CDR3 region is CASSERYSAEAFF. DNA for the CDR3: TGTGCCAGCAGCGAGAGGTATAGCGCTGAAGCTTTCTTT.

The rearrangement links TRBV6-6 to TRBJ2-7; 8 bases align to TRBD1. Germline V gene lookup returns CDR1 MNHNY and CDR2 SVGAGI (reference sequence). V shed 2 bases, J shed 2 bases, and the junction held 5 bases outside the gene matches. The CDR3 sequence is 15 residues long. The CDR3 DNA follows: TGTGCCAGCAGTTACACAGGGGGAAGTGCCTACGAGCAGTACTTC. This codes for CASSYTGGSAYEQYF.

This chain connects TRBV6-2 or TRBV6-3 to TRBJ2-7; D uncertain. This CDR3 is built from 16 residues. V dropped 4 bases and J dropped 2 bases, with 18 bases sitting between them. Germline V gives CDR1 MNHEY, CDR2 SVGEGT. CDR3 region: CASSSLWVFGTYEQYF. The CDR3 nucleotides are TGTGCCAGCAGTTCGCTTTGGGTCTTCGGCACCTACGAGCAGTACTTC.

The gene calls are TRBV6-4 and TRBJ2-7, with 10 bases lining up with TRBD2. Germline V gene data show CDR1 as MRHNA and CDR2 as SNTAGT. J lost 4 bases, V lost 8 bases, and 17 bases had no gene match. This CDR3 comprises 17 residues. In DNA form, the CDR3 reads TGTGCCAGCTGCGGAATAGCGGGAGGCTTAAGTGGTTACGAGCAGTACTTC. Protein: CASCGIAGGLSGYEQYF.

The V call is TRBV7-6, the J call TRBJ2-1; the D gene could be TRBD1 or TRBD2 (6 bases each). Trimming removed 6 bases from V and 9 bases from J, with 12 bases in between. The CDR3 is 12 residues long. Germline values: CDR1 SGHVS, CDR2 FNYEAQ. In DNA, the CDR3 is TGTGCCAGCAGTCAAACGGGGGCTGAGCAGTTCTTC. This translates into CASSQTGAEQFF. Using reference TRBV7-6 and TRBJ2-1 for the parts outside the CDR3, the full variable domain is GAGVSQSPRYKVTKRGQDVALRCDPISGHVSLYWYRQALGQGPEFLTYFNYEAQQDKSGLPNDRFSAERPEGSISTLTIQRTEQRDSAMYRCASSQTGAEQFFGPGTRLTVL.

CDR3 sequence: CASSRQGSYEQYF. The DNA of the CDR3 is TGTGCCAGCAGCCGACAGGGCTCCTACGAGCAGTACTTC. J is TRBJ2-7 and V is TRBV5-4; 7 bases map to TRBD1. The CDR3 covers 13 residues. Germline CDR1 is SGHNT and CDR2 is YYREEE (reference sequence). V lost 4 bases to trimming and J lost 0 bases; unmatched junction nucleotides: 1.

This clone was recorded a few times. J is TRBJ1-2 and V is TRBV6-5, with D unresolved. This CDR3 has 12 amino acids. CDR1 MNHEY and CDR2 SVGAGI come from the germline V gene. With 4 bases removed from V and 14 bases from J, the gap between germline ends came to 17 bases. The CDR3 nucleotides read TGTGCCAGCAGTTGGGCTAGGGAACCCCCGACCTTC. Protein product: CASSWAREPPTF.

This sequence joins TRBV7-9 and TRBJ1-2; 8 nucleotides match TRBD1. Looked up from germline, CDR1 is SEHNR and CDR2 is FQNEAQ (reference sequence). With V trimmed by 5 bases and J by 5 bases, 13 bases remained unmatched. The CDR3 has 16 residues. The CDR3 reads CASSLEGGTGVYGYTF. The CDR3 DNA reads TGTGCCAGCAGCCTGGAGGGGGGGACAGGAGTTTATGGCTACACCTTC.

The gene calls are TRBV6-6 and TRBJ2-7; TRBD1 agrees at 8 bases. In germline, CDR1 is MNHNY, CDR2 SVGAGI (reference sequence). The CDR3 has 15 amino acids. The trim removed 5 bases at V and 4 bases at J, leaving 10 bases unmatched. CDR3: CASSPRDRLRYEQYF. CDR3 in DNA: TGTGCCAGCAGTCCGCGGGACAGGTTAAGGTACGAGCAGTACTTC.